This T cell receptor beta chain was obtained from a study of cytomegalovirus exposure and HLA in healthy donors. In the study overall: Caucasian-associated ancestry cluster membership applied to about four fifths of 300 to 450 genotyped donors.

The CDR3 length is 14 residues. Germline trimming cut 2 bases from V and 4 bases from J; bases unmatched to any gene: 4. In germline, CDR1 is ENHRY, CDR2 SYGVKD. A word on this clone: Its antigen is unknown.

Amplification used 60 Vbeta primers and 13 Jbeta primers. Sequencing used immunoSEQ multiplex PCR; TCRdb keeps in-frame clones, though not all of them. Here the sample spans roughly 130,000 clones, 82% being singletons. Study results and caveats: With later analysis, a missense DCLRE1C variant became linked to TCR beta V- and J-gene trimming. Equally common other TCR beta chains were less clonally expanded than HLA-associated ones, a later analysis found.

This chain uses TRBV10-3 with TRBJ1-2; 7 bases map to TRBD1. The sequence was obtained from a male donor in good health and CMV-seropositive. Sequences were obtained from PBMCs. CDR3 loop: CAISEVGQSYGYTF. The CDR3 DNA reads TGTGCCATCAGTGAGGTGGGACAGTCCTATGGCTACACCTTC.